Listed below are T cell receptor beta chains from one sample, sequenced in a study of shared clonotypes between healthy human individuals. The data were produced by immunoSEQ multiplex PCR, yet TCRdb's version contains in-frame clones alone and is incomplete. Seen here are fewer than 1.6 million clones, 98% observed once, and the top ten hold under 0.45%. Sequences were obtained from naive CD4+ T cells sorted from blood. These receptors all come from a man younger than 45 in good health. Each CDR3 is given with its conserved first and last residue. D genes are given only for firm matches. Clone size is not always given. Where it is, it says once, few, many or a class for expanded clones.

V	J	size	D	CDR3	DNA
TRBV11-2	TRBJ2-1	.	TRBD2	CASSLGTSGFYEQFF	TGTGCCAGCAGCTTAGGAACTAGCGGGTTTTATGAGCAGTTCTTC
TRBV6-5	TRBJ2-7	once	TRBD1	CASSYRGQNRYEQYF	TGTGCCAGCAGTTACCGGGGACAGAACCGCTACGAGCAGTACTTC
TRBV2	TRBJ2-4	.	.	CASSGRVANIQYF	TGTGCCAGCAGTGGCAGGGTTGCGAACATTCAGTACTTC
TRBV12-5	TRBJ1-1	.	.	CASGLGTGNTEAFF	TGTGCTAGTGGTTTGGGTACAGGGAACACTGAAGCTTTCTTT
TRBV5-6	TRBJ1-5	once	.	CASSLAGQGSNQPQHF	TGTGCCAGCAGCTTGGCCGGGCAGGGCAGCAATCAGCCCCAGCATTTT
TRBV28	TRBJ2-7	.	.	CASRVEDLSYEQYF	TGTGCCAGCAGGGTCGAGGACCTCTCCTACGAGCAGTACTTC
TRBV2	TRBJ2-7	.	TRBD1	CASSLQGPIGEQYF	TGTGCCAGCAGCCTACAGGGGCCCATCGGCGAGCAGTACTTC
TRBV7-9	TRBJ2-1	.	TRBD2	CASVLAGGYNEQFF	TGTGCCAGCGTCCTAGCGGGAGGTTACAATGAGCAGTTCTTC
TRBV5-6	TRBJ2-7	.	TRBD2	CASSEGTSTFYEQYF	TGTGCCAGCAGCGAGGGGACTAGCACATTCTACGAGCAGTACTTC
TRBV28	TRBJ1-1	.	.	CASSKWGINAEAFF	TGTGCCAGCAGTAAATGGGGGATAAACGCTGAAGCTTTCTTT
TRBV9	TRBJ1-3	.	.	CASSVGRAISGNTIYF	TGTGCCAGCAGCGTAGGAAGGGCAATCTCTGGAAACACCATATATTTT
TRBV4-3	TRBJ2-2	.	TRBD2	CASSQDLSGRVTGELFF	TGCGCCAGCAGCCAAGATTTGAGCGGGAGGGTCACCGGGGAGCTGTTTTTT
TRBV5-1	TRBJ2-7	.	TRBD1	CASSRPRQGPYEQYF	TGCGCCAGCAGCCGACCCCGACAGGGTCCGTACGAGCAGTACTTC
TRBV10-3	TRBJ2-7	.	TRBD1	CAIRSPTGRTGEQYF	TGTGCCATCAGATCCCCGACAGGGCGCACGGGCGAGCAGTACTTC
TRBV19	TRBJ1-5	.	.	CASSGNGGFQPQHF	TGTGCCAGTAGTGGGAACGGGGGGTTTCAGCCCCAGCATTTT
TRBV4-2	TRBJ2-7	once	TRBD2	CASSQEVSGRLPYEQYF	TGTGCCAGCAGCCAAGAGGTCAGCGGGAGGCTCCCCTACGAGCAGTACTTC
TRBV5-1	TRBJ1-3	.	.	CASSLEHLTAASGNTIYF	TGCGCCAGCAGCTTGGAGCATCTGACAGCTGCCTCTGGAAACACCATATATTTT
TRBV5-6	TRBJ1-2	once	.	CASRLAVGRTVYGYTF	TGTGCCAGCAGACTGGCCGTGGGACGGACCGTCTATGGCTACACCTTC
TRBV11-3	TRBJ2-2	.	.	CASSQGGVVTGELFF	TGTGCCAGCTCCCAGGGGGGTGTCGTCACCGGGGAGCTGTTTTTT
TRBV5-5	TRBJ1-2	.	.	CASSLRGGYGYTF	TGTGCCAGCAGCTTGCGGGGCGGCTATGGCTACACCTTC
TRBV28	TRBJ2-7	.	.	CASSPPTRAPNEQYF	TGTGCCAGCAGTCCTCCCACAAGGGCCCCCAACGAGCAGTACTTC
TRBV5-1	TRBJ2-7	.	.	CASSLGDKVYEQYF	TGCGCCAGCAGCTTAGGGGACAAGGTTTACGAGCAGTACTTC
TRBV4-3	TRBJ2-1	.	TRBD2	CASSQAGTSGRKGDEQFF	TGCGCCAGCAGCCAGGCCGGGACTAGCGGGAGGAAGGGGGATGAGCAGTTCTTC
TRBV4-1	TRBJ2-1	.	TRBD1	CASSQAPGQWSYNEQFF	TGCGCCAGCAGCCAGGCACCGGGACAGTGGTCCTACAATGAGCAGTTCTTC
TRBV29-1	TRBJ2-5	.	TRBD1	CSVAQPPLTGYGETQYF	TGCAGCGTTGCCCAGCCCCCTCTGACAGGGTACGGAGAGACCCAGTACTTC
TRBV7-9	TRBJ2-5	.	TRBD1	CASSLALPGQGQETQYF	TGTGCCAGCAGCTTAGCCCTCCCGGGACAGGGGCAAGAGACCCAGTACTTC
TRBV10-1	TRBJ2-1	.	.	CASSRTSNEQFF	TGCGCCAGCAGCCGGACTTCCAATGAGCAGTTCTTC
TRBV7-2	TRBJ1-3	.	.	CASSLDRVNTIYF	TGTGCCAGCAGCTTAGACAGGGTTAACACCATATATTTT
TRBV6-5	TRBJ2-2	.	.	CASSSTLNTGELFF	TGTGCCAGCAGTTCCACCCTCAACACCGGGGAGCTGTTTTTT
TRBV13	TRBJ2-4	.	.	CASSARDQGVYGNIQYF	TGTGCCAGCAGCGCCCGGGACCAAGGGGTCTATGGAAACATTCAGTACTTC
TRBV14	TRBJ2-1	once	.	CASSQEWGGTYNEQFF	TGTGCCAGCAGCCAAGAATGGGGCGGGACTTACAATGAGCAGTTCTTC
TRBV28	TRBJ2-1	.	.	CASTLGGSYYNEQFF	TGTGCCAGCACCTTAGGGGGGTCCTACTACAATGAGCAGTTCTTC
TRBV5-1	TRBJ2-3	.	.	CASSLVTRYADTQYF	TGCGCCAGCAGCTTGGTGACTAGATACGCAGATACGCAGTATTTT
TRBV18	TRBJ2-5	.	.	CASSPGVETQYF	TGTGCCAGCTCCCCGGGGGTCGAGACCCAGTACTTC
TRBV5-4	TRBJ2-5	.	.	CASSLGGVQETQYF	TGTGCCAGCAGCTTGGGAGGTGTCCAAGAGACCCAGTACTTC
TRBV30	TRBJ2-5	once	.	CALHWGAQETQYF	TGTGCCCTCCATTGGGGGGCGCAAGAGACCCAGTACTTC
TRBV9	TRBJ2-1	once	.	CASSPRSGGAGVYNEQFF	TGTGCCAGCAGCCCAAGATCAGGGGGGGCGGGAGTGTACAATGAGCAGTTCTTC
TRBV28	TRBJ2-7	.	TRBD1	CASSLRSGRGGGREQYF	TGTGCCAGCAGTTTACGGTCAGGACGAGGGGGCGGGCGCGAGCAGTACTTC
TRBV5-1	TRBJ1-1	.	.	CASSPGTLGTEAFF	TGCGCCAGCAGCCCCGGGACCCTGGGCACTGAAGCTTTCTTT
TRBV6-1	TRBJ2-7	.	.	CASSEAGLGTYEQYF	TGTGCCAGCAGTGAAGCGGGGTTAGGGACCTACGAGCAGTACTTC
TRBV18	TRBJ2-5	.	.	CASSPRGETQYF	TGTGCCAGCTCACCCCGGGGTGAGACCCAGTACTTC
TRBV2	TRBJ2-7	.	.	CASSPQGFSLYEQYF	TGTGCCAGCAGCCCACAGGGATTCTCTCTCTACGAGCAGTACTTC
TRBV2	TRBJ2-1	.	TRBD2	CASTVGGILYNEQFF	TGTGCCAGCACCGTGGGGGGGATCCTCTACAATGAGCAGTTCTTC
TRBV5-1	TRBJ2-7	once	.	CASSGMTGQYF	TGCGCCAGCAGCGGGATGACAGGCCAGTACTTC
TRBV6-1	TRBJ2-7	.	TRBD2	CATTSGNSYEQYF	TGTGCCACGACTAGCGGAAACTCCTACGAGCAGTACTTC
TRBV10-3	TRBJ2-7	.	TRBD1	CAISGVFKTGGSSASYEQYF	TGTGCCATCAGTGGAGTGTTTAAGACAGGGGGCTCTAGCGCCTCCTACGAGCAGTACTTC
TRBV25-1	TRBJ2-2	.	.	CASSDGPRGADQIGELFF	TGTGCCAGCAGTGATGGCCCCAGGGGAGCAGATCAGATCGGGGAGCTGTTTTTT
TRBV5-1	TRBJ2-1	.	.	CASGQGRYNEQFF	TGCGCCAGCGGCCAGGGGCGATACAATGAGCAGTTCTTC
TRBV6-5	TRBJ2-5	.	.	CASSYSSVNVETQYF	TGTGCCAGCAGTTACTCGTCGGTTAATGTGGAGACCCAGTACTTC
TRBV29-1	TRBJ1-2	.	.	CSVLRSSLDYGYTF	TGCAGCGTTCTTCGAAGCTCACTAGACTATGGCTACACCTTC
TRBV11-3	TRBJ1-1	.	.	CASSLVQDGAFF	TGTGCCAGCAGCTTAGTCCAGGACGGAGCTTTCTTT
TRBV18	TRBJ2-2	.	.	CASSPPSGAGELFF	TGTGCCAGCTCACCACCTTCGGGGGCCGGGGAGCTGTTTTTT
TRBV9	TRBJ1-5	.	.	CASSVDEEGGDQPQHF	TGTGCCAGCAGCGTAGACGAAGAAGGGGGGGATCAGCCCCAGCATTTT
TRBV18	TRBJ1-1	.	TRBD1	CASSLKQGGTEAFF	TGTGCCAGCTCACTGAAACAGGGGGGGACTGAAGCTTTCTTT
TRBV11-2	TRBJ2-1	.	TRBD2	CASSPGLAVDNEQFF	TGTGCCAGCAGCCCGGGACTAGCGGTGGACAATGAGCAGTTCTTC